This T cell receptor beta chain was identified during a study of glioma-infiltrating T cells. Remarks on this clonotype: The target antigen is unknown. Sequence at one end of the junction differs from germline and may be a read error.

Looked up from germline, CDR1 is LNHNV and CDR2 is YYDKDF (reference sequence). The CDR3 is made up of 12 amino acids. General observations from the study: Very few CDR3 sequences were shared between tissue and blood. Non-neoplastic patients had below-expected tissue-blood divergence, while all gliomas exceeded expectation.

The iRepertoire nested amplicon-rescue multiplex PCR amplified TCR alpha and beta CDR3s from RNA. One-step reverse transcription and amplification started from roughly 100-400 ng of tissue mRNA or PBMC total RNA. TCRdb reanalysed the multiplex PCR reads using MiXCR and keeps one entry per CDR3 protein. The repertoire has under 200,000 distinct CDR3 sequences, roughly two fifths of them found once; the top ten carry 5% to 5.5%. V gene TRBV15 combines with J gene TRBJ2-2, with 9 bases matching TRBD1. Specimen: glioma tissue, nonneoplastic brain tissue, or PBMCs (not recorded which). The sequence was collected from a human donor with low-grade glioma or glioblastoma, undergoing nonglioma brain surgery, or in good health (not recorded which). CDR3 nucleotides: TGTGCCACCGGGACAGGGTCCGGGGTGCTGTTTTTT. It encodes CATGTGSGVLFF.